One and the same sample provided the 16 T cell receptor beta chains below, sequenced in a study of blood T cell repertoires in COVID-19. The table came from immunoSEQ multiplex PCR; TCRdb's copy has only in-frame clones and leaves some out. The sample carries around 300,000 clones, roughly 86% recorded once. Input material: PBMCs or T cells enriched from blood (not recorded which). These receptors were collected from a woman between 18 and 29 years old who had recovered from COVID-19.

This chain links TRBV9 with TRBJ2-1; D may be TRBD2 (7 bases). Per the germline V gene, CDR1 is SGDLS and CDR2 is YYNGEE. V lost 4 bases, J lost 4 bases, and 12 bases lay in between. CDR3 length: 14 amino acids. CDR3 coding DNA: TGTGCCAGCAGCCCCGGGGGGCCTTACAATGAGCAGTTCTTC. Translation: CASSPGGPYNEQFF.

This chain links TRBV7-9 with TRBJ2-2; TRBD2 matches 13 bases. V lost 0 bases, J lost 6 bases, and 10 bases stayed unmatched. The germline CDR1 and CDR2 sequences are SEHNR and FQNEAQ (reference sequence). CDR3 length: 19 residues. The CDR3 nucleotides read TGTGCCAGCAGCTTAGCCGGACTAGCGGGAGTATTTGGCGCCGGGGAGCTGTTTTTT. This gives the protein CASSLAGLAGVFGAGELFF. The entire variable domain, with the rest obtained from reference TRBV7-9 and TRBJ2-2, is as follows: DTGVSQNPRHKITKRGQNVTFRCDPISEHNRLYWYRQTLGQGPEFLTYFQNEAQLEKSRLLSDRFSAERPKGSFSTLEIQRTEQGDSAMYLCASSLAGLAGVFGAGELFFGEGSRLTVL.

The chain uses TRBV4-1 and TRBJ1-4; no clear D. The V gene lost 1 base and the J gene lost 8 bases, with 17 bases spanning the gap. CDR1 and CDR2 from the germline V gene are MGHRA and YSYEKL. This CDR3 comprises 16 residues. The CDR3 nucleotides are TGCGCCAGCAGCCAAGTGTCGGGGATGTCACGGGAAAAACTGTTTTTT. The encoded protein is CASSQVSGMSREKLFF.

CDR3 amino acids: CASSRTSGGLWETQYF. The CDR3 coding sequence is TGTGCCAGCAGCCGGACTAGCGGGGGGCTCTGGGAGACCCAGTACTTC. The chain recombines TRBV7-2 with TRBJ2-5; 14 bases are shared with TRBD2. Germline V gene lookup returns CDR1 SGHTA and CDR2 FQGNSA. This CDR3 comprises 16 residues. The V segment lost 5 bases and the J segment 5 bases; nucleotides outside the gene matches: 7.

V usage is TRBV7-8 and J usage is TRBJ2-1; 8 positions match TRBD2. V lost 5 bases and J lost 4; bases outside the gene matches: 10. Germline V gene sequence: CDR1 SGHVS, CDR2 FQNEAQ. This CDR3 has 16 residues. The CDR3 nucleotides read TGTGCCAGCAGCCGGAGTCGCGGGGGGTTATACAATGAGCAGTTCTTC. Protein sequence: CASSRSRGGLYNEQFF.

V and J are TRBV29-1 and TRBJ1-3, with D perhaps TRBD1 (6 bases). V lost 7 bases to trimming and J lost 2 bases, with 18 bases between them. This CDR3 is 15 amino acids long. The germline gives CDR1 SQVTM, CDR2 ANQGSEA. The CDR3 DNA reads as TGCAGCGGTCGAGTGGGGGCGCCGACTGGAAACACCATATATTTT. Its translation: CSGRVGAPTGNTIYF.

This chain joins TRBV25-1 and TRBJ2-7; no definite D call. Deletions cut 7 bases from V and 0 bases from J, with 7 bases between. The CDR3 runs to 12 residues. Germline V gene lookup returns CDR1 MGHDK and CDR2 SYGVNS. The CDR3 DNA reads TGTGCCAGCATGGGCAGCTCCTACGAGCAGTACTTC. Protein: CASMGSSYEQYF.

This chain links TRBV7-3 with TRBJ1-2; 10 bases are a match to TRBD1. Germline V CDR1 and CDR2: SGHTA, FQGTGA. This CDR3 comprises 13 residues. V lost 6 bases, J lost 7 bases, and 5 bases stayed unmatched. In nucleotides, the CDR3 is TGTGCCAGCAGTTTGAGGGACAGGGGTGGCTACACCTTC. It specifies CASSLRDRGGYTF.

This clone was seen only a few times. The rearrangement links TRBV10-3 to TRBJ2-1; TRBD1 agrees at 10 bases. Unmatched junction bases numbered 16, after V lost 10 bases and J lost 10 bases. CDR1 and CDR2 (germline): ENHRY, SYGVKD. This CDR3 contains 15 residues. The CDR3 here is CATQPTGGPNREQFF. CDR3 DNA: TGTGCCACCCAACCGACAGGGGGCCCGAATCGGGAGCAGTTCTTC.

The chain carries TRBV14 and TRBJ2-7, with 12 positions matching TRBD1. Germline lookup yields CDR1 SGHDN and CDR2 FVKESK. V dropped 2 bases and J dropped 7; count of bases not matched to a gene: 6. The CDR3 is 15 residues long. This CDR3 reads CASSQLGQGAKEQYF. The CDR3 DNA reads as TGTGCCAGCAGCCAATTGGGACAGGGGGCGAAGGAGCAGTACTTC.

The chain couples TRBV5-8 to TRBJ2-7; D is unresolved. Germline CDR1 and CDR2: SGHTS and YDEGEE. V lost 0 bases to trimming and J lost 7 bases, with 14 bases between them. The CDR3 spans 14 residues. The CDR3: CASSLVGSRGEQYF. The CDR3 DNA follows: TGTGCCAGCAGCTTGGTTGGCAGTCGAGGAGAGCAGTACTTC.

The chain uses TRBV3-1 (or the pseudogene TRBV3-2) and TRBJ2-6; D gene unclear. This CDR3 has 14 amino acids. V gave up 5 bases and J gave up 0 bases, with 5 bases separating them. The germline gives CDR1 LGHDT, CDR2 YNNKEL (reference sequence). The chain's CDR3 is CASSFYSGANVLTF. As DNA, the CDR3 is TGTGCCAGCAGCTTTTACTCTGGGGCCAACGTCCTGACTTTC.

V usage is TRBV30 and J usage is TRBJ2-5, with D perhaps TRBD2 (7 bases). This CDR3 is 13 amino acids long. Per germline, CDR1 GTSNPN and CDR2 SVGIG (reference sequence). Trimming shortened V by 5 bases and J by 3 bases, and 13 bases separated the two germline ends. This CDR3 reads CAWGPGGEETQYF. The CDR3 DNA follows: TGTGCCTGGGGGCCGGGGGGCGAAGAGACCCAGTACTTC.

The DNA of the CDR3 is TGTGCCAGCAGTACGACCAGGGGGCTGGGGACTGAAGCTTTCTTT. Translated: CASSTTRGLGTEAFF. J is TRBJ1-1 and V is TRBV6-5; TRBD1 aligns across 8 bases. This CDR3 has 15 amino acids. V dropped 5 bases and J dropped 5; count of bases not matched to a gene: 10. The germline CDR1 and CDR2 sequences are MNHEY and SVGAGI.

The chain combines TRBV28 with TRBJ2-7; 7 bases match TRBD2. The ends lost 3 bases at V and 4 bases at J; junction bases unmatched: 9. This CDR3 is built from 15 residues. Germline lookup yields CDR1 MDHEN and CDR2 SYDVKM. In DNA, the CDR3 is TGTGCCAGCAGTTTCCCCCCAACGGGGGGTTACGAGCAGTACTTC. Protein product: CASSFPPTGGYEQYF.

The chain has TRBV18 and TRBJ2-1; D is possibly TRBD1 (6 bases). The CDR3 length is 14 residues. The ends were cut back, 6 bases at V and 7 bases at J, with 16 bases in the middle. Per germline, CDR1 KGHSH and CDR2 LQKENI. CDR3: CASSGLQGGNEQFF. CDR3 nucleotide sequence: TGTGCCAGCTCGGGATTACAGGGTGGTAATGAGCAGTTCTTC.